This T cell receptor beta chain was recorded in a study of identical twins. About this clonotype itself: A junction end diverges from the germline sequence, so it may reflect a read error.

MiXCR, run by TCRdb on the 5' RACE reads, gives a single entry per CDR3 protein. The sample lists over 600,000 distinct CDR3 sequences; roughly 20% were seen once. The CDR3 length is 14 residues. These data were also filed under a second study, of T cells expressing NK-cell markers.

What was sequenced was PBMCs. The genes are TRBV12-3 or TRBV12-4 and TRBJ2-7, with a weak D call TRBD2 (7 bases). The clonotype comes from a woman aged 18-29 years in good health. In nucleotides, the CDR3 is TGTGCCAGCAGTTCCTTGGGGGGGGCCTACGAGAAGTACTTC. It yields the protein CASSSLGGAYEKYF.